The present T cell receptor (beta chain) was sequenced within a study of T-cell reconstitution after alpha-beta-depleted transplantation in children. Study-wide points: It was reported that alpha-beta T cells came from several hundred expanded graft clones (about two months after transplant). It was surviving recipient T cells and thymic progenitors that gave some patients high TCRbeta diversity at day 60. T-cell counts and diversity at one year following transplant were attributed mainly to newly produced T cells.

This clonotype was observed at least ten times. Its antigen is unknown. This could be a read error, since a much larger clone is one nucleotide away. The CDR3 has 11 residues. Germline V gene data show CDR1 as SGHAT and CDR2 as FQNNGV. V was trimmed by 5 bases and J by 3 bases, leaving 5 bases between them. Unique molecular identifiers featured in how the TCRbeta library was prepared. TCRdb re-derived calls from the PCR reads in MiXCR, one entry per CDR3 protein. The sample lists a few hundred thousand distinct CDR3 sequences; about a quarter were seen once. The receptor's source is a girl aged 2 to 9 with Fanconi anemia, due to receive a stem cell transplant. The specimen was PBMCs, collected before TCRalphabeta/CD19-depleted stem cell transplant. V gene TRBV11-2 combines with J gene TRBJ2-7; the D is unclear. The CDR3 DNA sequence: TGTGCCAGCAGCGCCTTCTACGAGCAGTACTTC. Protein sequence: CASSAFYEQYF.